These 4 T cell receptor beta chains were all obtained from the same sample, sequenced in a study of human T cells and chemical hapten exposure. TCRdb re-called the RACE reads through MiXCR, storing one row per CDR3 protein. The sample comprises about 97,000 distinct CDR3 sequences, about 28% of which are singletons, and 10% rests with the top ten. Time point noted: patch test 3, about 24 weeks after DPC sensitization. Sample treatment: therapeutic diphenylcyclopropenone sensitization with weekly scalp DPC. This material consisted of whole blood, taken in connection with sensitization to the hapten diphenylcyclopropenone (DPC). Source of these receptors: a man aged 35 to 55 with alopecia areata. Some clones in this sample may be carry-over from other donors' samples.

The chain recombines TRBV20-1 with TRBJ2-3; no definite D call. This CDR3 has 14 amino acids. V lost 3 bases and J lost 0, with 10 bases in between. The V gene's germline CDR1 is DFQATT and CDR2 SNEGSKA (reference sequence). The DNA for the CDR3 is TGCAGTGCTAGCCCATCTCGAAGCACAGATACGCAGTATTTT. Its protein product is CSASPSRSTDTQYF.

The V and J genes are TRBV4-3 and TRBJ2-2; a weak D match, TRBD1 (5 bases). The germline gives CDR1 LGHNA, CDR2 YSLEER. The CDR3 spans 17 residues. V gave up 3 bases and J gave up 6 bases, with 20 bases separating them. This CDR3 is CASSHQADTLIAGELFF. CDR3 nucleotides: TGCGCCAGCAGCCACCAGGCGGACACCTTGATTGCCGGGGAGCTGTTTTTT.

The chain employs TRBV2 and TRBJ2-3; 8 bases fit TRBD1. V shed 7 bases and J 0 bases; nucleotides not matched to a gene: 3. The CDR3 is 14 amino acids. Germline assignment: CDR1 SNHLY and CDR2 FYNNEI. CDR3 sequence reads: CASTGQGSTDTQYF. The CDR3 nucleotides read TGTGCCAGCACCGGACAGGGAAGCACAGATACGCAGTATTTT.

In its sample, this clonotype was seen a few times. The rearrangement uses TRBV20-1 and TRBJ2-7; 12 nucleotides align to TRBD2. V shed 6 bases and J 5 bases; nucleotides not matched to a gene: 23. The CDR3 loop spans 19 amino acids. CDR1 DFQATT and CDR2 SNEGSKA come from the germline V gene (reference sequence). DNA of the CDR3: TGCAGTGCCAATCGGGTTCGATCTAGCGGGAGGGCCCCCTTCCACGAGCAGTACTTC. Protein product: CSANRVRSSGRAPFHEQYF.